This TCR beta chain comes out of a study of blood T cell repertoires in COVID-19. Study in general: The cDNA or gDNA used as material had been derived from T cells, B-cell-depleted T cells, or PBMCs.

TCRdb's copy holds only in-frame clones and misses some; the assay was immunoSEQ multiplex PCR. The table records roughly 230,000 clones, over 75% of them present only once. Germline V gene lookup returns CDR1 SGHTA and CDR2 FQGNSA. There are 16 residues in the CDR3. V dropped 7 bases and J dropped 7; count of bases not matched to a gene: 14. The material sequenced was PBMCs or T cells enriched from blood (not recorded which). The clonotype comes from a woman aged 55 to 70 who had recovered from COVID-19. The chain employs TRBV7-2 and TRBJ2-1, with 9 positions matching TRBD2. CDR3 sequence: CASTPRVGGGANEQFF. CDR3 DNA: TGTGCCAGCACCCCGAGGGTCGGCGGGGGGGCTAATGAGCAGTTCTTC.